This record looks at one T cell receptor beta chain sequence and its context. This specimen belongs to a study of blood T cells in healthy people across ages. About the research overall: The capture of about one barcoded beta molecule per two T cells was achieved by template switching.

It was with a sample-barcoded 5' primer and a J-beta primer mix that a second PCR of about 6 to 11 cycles was run. TCRdb processed the 5' RACE reads anew with MiXCR; each CDR3 protein has one entry. The data contain about 1 million distinct CDR3 sequences, 20% to 25% of them singletons. The same data also contributed to another study, on T cells of mothers and their children.

The sample taken for sequencing was blood. This sequence originates from a girl aged 2-10 years in good health.

The CDR3 sequence: CATSVQGEETQYF. The CDR3, as DNA: TGTGCCACCAGTGTTCAGGGAGAAGAGACCCAGTACTTC. This chain joins TRBV24-1 and TRBJ2-5; D might be TRBD1 or TRBD2, each matching 5 bases. CDR1 KGHDR and CDR2 SFDVKD come from the germline V gene. The CDR3 contains 13 residues. Trimming stripped 5 bases from V and 3 bases from J, with 9 bases between.